Here is one T cell receptor beta chain with its context. Its specificity is unknown. The data originate from a study of shared clonotypes between healthy human individuals. General study results and limits: What limited the represented genetic and exposure-history diversity was the small number of donors.

CD45RO negativity and positive selection for CCR7 defined naive CD8 cells, a population that excluded terminally differentiated effector memory CD45RA+ cells. The protocol was immunoSEQ multiplex PCR, while the TCRdb copy is restricted to in-frame clones and leaves out a portion. The data show about 600,000 clones, less than 97% seen once. Trimming removed 2 bases from V and 0 bases from J, with 28 bases in between. This CDR3 spans 21 amino acids. CDR1 is LNHDA, CDR2 SQIVND, per germline (reference sequence). The origin of this receptor is a woman aged 30 to 39 in good health. The V gene is TRBV19, the J gene TRBJ1-1, with D perhaps TRBD1 (5 bases). The sample taken for sequencing was naive CD8+ T cells sorted from blood. This CDR3 reads CASSIRAGIIVPSTMNTEAFF. The CDR3, as DNA: TGTGCCAGTAGTATAAGGGCAGGGATTATTGTACCCTCGACTATGAACACTGAAGCTTTCTTT. Full variable domain (remainder filled in from reference TRBV19 and TRBJ1-1): DGGITQSPKYLFRKEGQNVTLSCEQNLNHDAMYWYRQDPGQGLRLIYYSQIVNDFQKGDIAEGYSVSREKKESFPLTVTSAQKNPTAFYLCASSIRAGIIVPSTMNTEAFFGQGTRLTVV.